Listed here are 3 T cell receptor beta chains from one sample, sequenced in a study. TCRdb called the RT-PCR reads again in MiXCR, with one record for every CDR3 protein. The sample includes about 680,000 distinct CDR3 sequences, approximately 15% of them seen just once. Sequences were obtained from memory CD4+ T cells from blood. The source is a female donor in good health, serving as a healthy control.

This clonotype was seen at least ten times. For the CDR3, the DNA is TGTGCCAGCAGCCCTGGGGGAGGCAACTATGGCTACACCTTC. It encodes CASSPGGGNYGYTF. The rearrangement uses TRBV18 and TRBJ1-2; possible D gene TRBD1, 5 bases. Per germline, CDR1 KGHSH and CDR2 LQKENI. V was clipped by 8 bases and J by 2 bases, with 15 bases between them. The CDR3 contains 14 residues.

The chain has TRBV29-1 and TRBJ1-2; D not certain. Germline V gene sequence: CDR1 SQVTM, CDR2 ANQGSEA. The CDR3 has 12 amino acids. Between the trimmed V and J ends, which lost 4 bases and 8 bases, there was a span of 14 bases. DNA of the CDR3: TGCAGCGTTGGACTGCCTAGGGAAGGCTACACCTTC. Its translation: CSVGLPREGYTF. Full variable domain (missing parts from reference TRBV29-1 and TRBJ1-2): SAVISQKPSRDICQRGTSLTIQCQVDSQVTMMFWYRQQPGQSLTLIATANQGSEATYESGFVIDKFPISRPNLTFSTLTVSNMSPEDSSIYLCSVGLPREGYTFGSGTRLTVV.

Ten or more counts support this clonotype. V and J are TRBV20-1 and TRBJ1-5; possibly TRBD1 for D (5 bases). This CDR3 region has 15 residues. Germline values: CDR1 DFQATT, CDR2 SNEGSKA (reference sequence). V lost 3 bases and J 0 bases, leaving 12 bases between the germline ends. As DNA, the CDR3 is TGCAGTGCTAGTACGGGGACGGATAGCAATCAGCCCCAGCATTTT. As protein: CSASTGTDSNQPQHF.